The 10 T cell receptor beta chains reported below all come from one sample, sequenced in a study of T cells in Graves' hyperthyroidism and ophthalmopathy. Template material for amplifying TCR beta CDR3 regions consisted of RNA transcripts. When the TCR CDR3 underwent first-round RT-PCR, the HTBI primer set was used. MiXCR, applied by TCRdb to the multiplex PCR reads, yields one record per CDR3 protein. The table lists hundreds of thousands of distinct CDR3 sequences, roughly 20% of them singletons. Material: blood. The receptors stem from a man younger than 45 with Graves' ophthalmopathy.

J is TRBJ2-7 and V is TRBV5-1; no definite D call. This CDR3 is built from 13 residues. Trimming took 4 bases from V and 6 from J, leaving 14 bases between them. CDR1 is SGHRS, CDR2 YFSETQ, per germline. In DNA form, the CDR3 reads TGCGCCAGCAGCCCAAGCGATTCGCGCGAGCAGTACTTC. As protein: CASSPSDSREQYF.

This clonotype appeared a few times. This chain connects TRBV28 to TRBJ1-1; D is unclear. Germline V gene sequence: CDR1 MDHEN, CDR2 SYDVKM. The V end was cut by 2 bases, the J end by 1 base, with 11 bases between. The CDR3 has 15 residues. The CDR3 spells CASSLLIGRNTEAFF. CDR3 coding DNA: TGTGCCAGCAGTTTACTCATAGGACGGAACACTGAAGCTTTCTTT.

The gene calls are TRBV19 and TRBJ2-7; weak D call: TRBD1 (5 bases). The V and J ends lost 3 bases and 9 bases respectively, with 15 bases between them. This CDR3 is 13 amino acids long. Germline values: CDR1 LNHDA, CDR2 SQIVND (reference sequence). The CDR3 reads CASSIDGDSVQYF. The CDR3 DNA is TGTGCCAGTAGTATCGACGGAGACAGTGTGCAGTACTTC.

The chain combines TRBV7-9 with TRBJ2-1; tentatively, D is TRBD2 (6 bases). Germline V CDR1 and CDR2: SEHNR, FQNEAQ (reference sequence). The V end lost 8 bases, the J end lost 5 bases, and 22 bases lay between the germline ends. This CDR3 is built from 16 residues. This chain's CDR3 is CASPTSTPLGDNEQFF. In DNA form, the CDR3 reads TGTGCCAGCCCAACTAGCACACCGCTAGGGGACAATGAGCAGTTCTTC.

This clonotype was picked up a small number of times. This chain connects TRBV28 to TRBJ1-5; D remains ambiguous. The V gene lost 2 bases and the J gene lost 7 bases, with 15 bases spanning the gap. This CDR3 comprises 15 residues. From germline, CDR1 is MDHEN and CDR2 SYDVKM. The CDR3 spells CASSLVLGTNQPQHF. The CDR3 DNA sequence: TGTGCCAGCAGTTTAGTTTTGGGTACCAACCAGCCCCAGCATTTT.

DNA for the CDR3: TGTGCCAGCAGAACCGGGACACTGAACACCGGGGAGCTGTTTTTT. Translated: CASRTGTLNTGELFF. This sequence joins TRBV27 and TRBJ2-2; tentatively, D is TRBD1 (6 bases). Germline CDR1 and CDR2: MNHEY and SMNVEV (reference sequence). This CDR3 contains 15 residues. The V gene lost 6 bases and the J gene lost 1 base, with 12 bases spanning the gap.

This clonotype has a handful of counts. This sequence joins TRBV18 and TRBJ2-5; TRBD1 might be the D (5 bases). Germline loops: CDR1 KGHSH, CDR2 LQKENI. This CDR3 has 16 amino acids. Trimming shortened V by 3 bases and J by 1 base, and 15 bases separated the two germline ends. The CDR3 DNA reads TGTGCCAGCTCACCTCCTGGGGCGAGACCCCAAGAGACCCAGTACTTC. Translating it yields CASSPPGARPQETQYF. The entire variable domain, with the rest obtained from reference TRBV18 and TRBJ2-5, is as follows: NAGVMQNPRHLVRRRGQEARLRCSPMKGHSHVYWYRQLPEEGLKFMVYLQKENIIDESGMPKERFSAEFPKEGPSILRIQQVVRGDSAAYFCASSPPGARPQETQYFGPGTRLLVL.

This clonotype occurred many times. The chain has TRBV30 and TRBJ1-1; D remains ambiguous. Looked up from germline, CDR1 is GTSNPN and CDR2 is SVGIG (reference sequence). CDR3 size: 10 residues. The ends were cut back, 0 bases at V and 8 bases at J, with 4 bases in the middle. This CDR3 reads CAWSVPEAFF. The CDR3 bases are TGTGCCTGGAGTGTACCAGAAGCTTTCTTT. The variable domain in full, with the rest retrieved from reference TRBV30 and TRBJ1-1, is SQTIHQWPATLVQPVGSPLSLECTVEGTSNPNLYWYRQAAGRGLQLLFYSVGIGQISSEVPQNLSASRPQDRQFILSSKKLLLSDSGFYLCAWSVPEAFFGQGTRLTVV.

J is TRBJ2-1 and V is TRBV6-2 or TRBV6-3; D gene unclear. Trimming cost V 2 bases and J 6 bases, with 11 bases left between them. The CDR3 covers 14 residues. CDR1 is MNHEY, CDR2 SVGEGT, per germline. Written as DNA, the CDR3 is TGTGCCAGCAGTTACAGGGCTACCCGCAATGAGCAGTTCTTC. It yields the protein CASSYRATRNEQFF.

V and J are TRBV4-1 and TRBJ1-2, with TRBD1 matching over 12 bases. Germline loops: CDR1 MGHRA, CDR2 YSYEKL. This CDR3 contains 17 residues. The V and J ends lost 4 bases and 4 bases, in that order; junction bases with no gene match: 10. CDR3 loop: CASSRPGQGARSYGYTF. The CDR3 coding sequence is TGCGCCAGCAGCCGCCCGGGACAGGGGGCGCGAAGCTATGGCTACACCTTC.